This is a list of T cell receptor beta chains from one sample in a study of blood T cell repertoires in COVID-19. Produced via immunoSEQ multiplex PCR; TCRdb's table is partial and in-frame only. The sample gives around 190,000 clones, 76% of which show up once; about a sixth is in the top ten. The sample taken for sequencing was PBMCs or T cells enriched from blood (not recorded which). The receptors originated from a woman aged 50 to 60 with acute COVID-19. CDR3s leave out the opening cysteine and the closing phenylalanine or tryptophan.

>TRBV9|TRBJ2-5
ASSPETSAVQETQY
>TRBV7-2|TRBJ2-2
ASSSSGEITGELF
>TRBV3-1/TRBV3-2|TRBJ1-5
ASSRSTGDQPQH
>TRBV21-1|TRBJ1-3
ASSKVQAHELRHGNTIY
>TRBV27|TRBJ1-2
ASSLREAGGYT
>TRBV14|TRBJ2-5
ASSQARHLQETQY
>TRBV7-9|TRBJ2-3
ASSLIAGWDTDTQY
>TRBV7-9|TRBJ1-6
ASSSGGTGLFSNSPLH
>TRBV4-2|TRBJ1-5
ASSQDVALRPQH
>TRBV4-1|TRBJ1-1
ASSQGSRVRNTEAF
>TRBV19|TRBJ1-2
ASSIGGVGGYT
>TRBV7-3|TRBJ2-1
ASSWGLAGANEQF
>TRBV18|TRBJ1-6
ASSPPGGSPLH
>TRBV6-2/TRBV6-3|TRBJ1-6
ASSPMGQESPLH
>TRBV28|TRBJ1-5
ASSYLGGTGSNQPQH
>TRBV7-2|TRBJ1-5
ASSLREGNQPQH
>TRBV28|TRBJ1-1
ASSPGRGRLGMNTEAF
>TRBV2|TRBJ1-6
ASKTQGMRTPLH
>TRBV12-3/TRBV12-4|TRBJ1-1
ASSLKGDTEAF
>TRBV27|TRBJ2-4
ASRGIAGGPNIQY
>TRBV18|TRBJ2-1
ASSPGAGNYNEQF
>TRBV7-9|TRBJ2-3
ASSFRTGSTDTQY
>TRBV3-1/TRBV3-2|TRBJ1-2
ASSQGGQGGANYGYT
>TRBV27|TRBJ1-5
ASRIAGSDQPQH